This TCR beta chain was sequenced during a study of monozygotic twins with inflammatory bowel disease. The germline V gene has CDR1 SGDLS and CDR2 YYNGEE. The CDR3 totals 22 residues. Concerning this clonotype: The antigen remains undetermined.

Study conclusions and caveats: Healthy co-twins had higher TCRbeta inverse Simpson diversity than their IBD twins. Sharing of clonotypes with others was lower in IBD patients than in healthy twins, and this was especially so with disease activity.

One blood sample of approximately 2.7 ml was taken from each donor. TCRdb reanalyzed the 5' RACE reads and collapses them to one entry per CDR3 protein, without DNA. This listing includes more than 300,000 distinct CDR3 sequences. Sequenced input: blood. This TCR came from a human donor with ulcerative colitis or Crohn's disease, or a healthy co-twin of an affected twin (not recorded which). The J gene is TRBJ2-3, the V gene TRBV9; no DNA is available, so the TRBD2 call from TCRdb remains unchecked. The CDR3 spells CASSDVSRDILAGGLRPDTQYF.